This TCR beta chain was identified during a study of blood T cell repertoires in COVID-19. Germline trimming cut 6 bases from V and 1 base from J; bases unmatched to any gene: 9. CDR3 length: 16 amino acids. In germline, CDR1 is SGHRS, CDR2 YFSETQ. Per the authors' pipeline: Cell counts per sample came from amplifying reference gene primers. The method was immunoSEQ multiplex PCR; TCRdb's version includes in-frame clones alone and lacks a portion of them. The V and J calls and the clone size are those of that table, but D and trimming were determined from the DNA. The sample includes hundreds of thousands of clones, 86% seen only once; the top ten take roughly 1.4%.

Sample: peripheral blood. The chain combines TRBV5-1 with TRBJ2-1; 8 nucleotides line up with TRBD1. This clonotype was sampled from a woman in her twenties or thirties with active or convalescent COVID-19. CDR3 loop: CASTPGQVKSYNEQFF. CDR3 in DNA: TGCGCCAGCACCCCGGGACAGGTCAAGTCCTACAATGAGCAGTTCTTC.